Listed below are T cell receptor beta chains from one sample, sequenced in a study of T cells in Graves' hyperthyroidism and ophthalmopathy. From the multiplex PCR reads, TCRdb called clonotypes with MiXCR, one entry per CDR3 protein. The table shows a few hundred thousand distinct CDR3 sequences, with roughly 20% occurring only once. The material sequenced was blood. These receptors came from a man between 18 and 29 years old with Graves' ophthalmopathy. Each CDR3 is given with its conserved first and last residue. The D gene is left open where the match is weak. The size entry is marked missing in some rows and otherwise reads once, few, many or a size class.

J	D	V	size	CDR3	DNA
TRBJ2-5	TRBD1	TRBV24-1	few	CATSGRDRGGLGTQYF	TGTGCCACCAGTGGTAGGGACAGGGGTGGCCTAGGGACCCAGTACTTC
TRBJ2-1	TRBD2	TRBV12-3/TRBV12-4	many	CASTGVGLAANEQFF	TGTGCCAGCACCGGAGTGGGACTAGCGGCCAATGAGCAGTTCTTC
TRBJ1-1	-	TRBV20-1	many	CSAGPGGLAFF	TGCAGTGCTGGCCCCGGGGGTCTGGCTTTCTTT
TRBJ2-2	-	TRBV20-1	few	CSAEGTGELFF	TGCAGTGCAGAGGGAACCGGGGAGCTGTTTTTT
TRBJ2-1	TRBD1	TRBV9	few	CASSVGGTGRNEQFF	TGTGCCAGCAGCGTAGGCGGGACAGGGAGGAATGAGCAGTTCTTC
TRBJ2-1	-	TRBV7-8	-	CASSRRPTYNEQFF	TGTGCCAGCAGTCGCCGACCCACCTACAATGAGCAGTTCTTC
TRBJ2-5	-	TRBV15	few	CATSRLQGLLTTETQYF	TGTGCCACCAGCAGGCTACAGGGATTGTTAACGACAGAGACCCAGTACTTC
TRBJ1-5	-	TRBV6-1	many	CASSGGVGDLNQPQHF	TGTGCCAGCAGTGGGGGCGTGGGGGACCTAAATCAGCCCCAGCATTTT
TRBJ2-1	-	TRBV20-1	-	CSAPRTANEQFF	TGCAGTGCCCCGCGAACAGCTAATGAGCAGTTCTTC
TRBJ2-4	-	TRBV19	-	CASSIGGRGSENIQYF	TGTGCCAGTAGTATAGGTGGCCGGGGGAGCGAAAACATTCAGTACTTC
TRBJ1-1	-	TRBV9	many	CASSVGGISNTEAFF	TGTGCCAGCAGCGTGGGAGGGATATCGAACACTGAAGCTTTCTTT
TRBJ2-3	-	TRBV20-1	many	CSAPLGGADTQYF	TGCAGTGCCCCGTTAGGGGGGGCGGATACGCAGTATTTT
TRBJ2-1	TRBD2	TRBV19	once	CASSWTSESYNEQFF	TGTGCCAGTAGTTGGACTAGCGAGTCCTACAATGAGCAGTTCTTC
TRBJ1-2	-	TRBV2	many	CACSTPRVGGYGYTF	TGTGCCTGCTCAACTCCCAGGGTAGGGGGCTATGGCTACACCTTC
TRBJ1-1	-	TRBV19	few	CASGPQGWTEAFF	TGTGCCAGCGGACCACAGGGTTGGACTGAAGCTTTCTTT
TRBJ2-2	TRBD1	TRBV6-1	many	CASSAKGQIQNTGELFF	TGTGCCAGCAGTGCAAAGGGACAGATACAGAACACCGGGGAGCTGTTTTTT
TRBJ1-1	TRBD1	TRBV28	many	CASIMGQVTTEAFF	TGTGCCAGCATCATGGGACAGGTCACGACTGAAGCTTTCTTT
TRBJ2-5	-	TRBV19	-	CASSSLLGTTQETQYF	TGTGCCAGTAGTAGCCTCCTTGGGACAACCCAAGAGACCCAGTACTTC
TRBJ2-2	TRBD1	TRBV24-1	few	CATSDWAGGNTGELFF	TGTGCCACCAGTGATTGGGCAGGGGGCAACACCGGGGAGCTGTTTTTT
TRBJ2-3	-	TRBV10-2	few	CARSSVQGDTQYF	TGCGCCAGGTCGTCTGTCCAGGGGGATACGCAGTATTTT
TRBJ1-5	TRBD1	TRBV4-1	few	CASSQVPTGNSNQPQHF	TGCGCCAGCAGCCAAGTTCCGACAGGGAATAGCAATCAGCCCCAGCATTTT
TRBJ2-1	-	TRBV5-1	many	CASSLRAGDNEQFF	TGCGCCAGCAGCTTGAGGGCAGGGGACAATGAGCAGTTCTTC
TRBJ1-6	-	TRBV25-1	few	CASSEWGYNSPLHF	TGTGCCAGCAGTGAATGGGGCTATAATTCACCCCTCCACTTT
TRBJ1-2	TRBD1	TRBV7-9	many	CASSPDRAEDGYTF	TGTGCCAGCAGCCCTGACAGGGCGGAGGATGGCTACACCTTC